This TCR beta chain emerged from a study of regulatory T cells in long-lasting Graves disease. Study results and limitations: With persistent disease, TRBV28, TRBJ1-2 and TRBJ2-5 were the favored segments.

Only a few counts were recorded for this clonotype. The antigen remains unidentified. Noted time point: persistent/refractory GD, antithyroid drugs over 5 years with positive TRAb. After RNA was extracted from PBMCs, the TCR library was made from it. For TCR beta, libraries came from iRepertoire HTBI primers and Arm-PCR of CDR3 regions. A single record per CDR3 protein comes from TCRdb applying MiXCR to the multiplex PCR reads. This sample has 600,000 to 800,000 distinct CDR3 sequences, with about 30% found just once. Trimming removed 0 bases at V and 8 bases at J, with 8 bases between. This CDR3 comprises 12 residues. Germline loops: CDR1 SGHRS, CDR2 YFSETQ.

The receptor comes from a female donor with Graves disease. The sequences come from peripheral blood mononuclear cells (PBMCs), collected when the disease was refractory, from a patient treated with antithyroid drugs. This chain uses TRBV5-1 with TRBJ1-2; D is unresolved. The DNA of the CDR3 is TGCGCCAGCAGCTTGGACGGGGAGGGCTACACCTTC. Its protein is CASSLDGEGYTF. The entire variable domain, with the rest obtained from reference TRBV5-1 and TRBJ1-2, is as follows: KAGVTQTPRYLIKTRGQQVTLSCSPISGHRSVSWYQQTPGQGLQFLFEYFSETQRNKGNFPGRFSGRQFSNSRSEMNVSTLELGDSALYLCASSLDGEGYTFGSGTRLTVV.